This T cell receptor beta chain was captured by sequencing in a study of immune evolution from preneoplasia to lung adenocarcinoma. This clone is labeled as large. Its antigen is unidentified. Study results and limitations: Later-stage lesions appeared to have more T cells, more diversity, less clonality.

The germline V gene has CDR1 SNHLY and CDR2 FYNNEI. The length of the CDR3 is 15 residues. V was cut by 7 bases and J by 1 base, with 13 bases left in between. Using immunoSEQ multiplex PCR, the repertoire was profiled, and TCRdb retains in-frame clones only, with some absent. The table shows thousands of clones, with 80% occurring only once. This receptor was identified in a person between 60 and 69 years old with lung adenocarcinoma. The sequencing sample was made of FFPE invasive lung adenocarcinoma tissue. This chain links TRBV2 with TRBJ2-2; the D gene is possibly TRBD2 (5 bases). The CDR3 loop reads CASMVSGMNTGELFF. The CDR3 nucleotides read TGTGCCAGCATGGTATCCGGGATGAACACCGGGGAGCTGTTTTTT.